This T cell receptor (beta chain) comes out of a study of T-cell reconstitution after alpha-beta-depleted transplantation in children. The table lists this clonotype with a few counts. Antigen unknown. Unique molecular identifiers tagged the TCRbeta library. TCRdb recomputed calls from the PCR reads with MiXCR, one row per CDR3 protein. The data contain around 490,000 distinct CDR3 sequences, 9.5% to 12% of them singletons. J was trimmed by 2 bases and V by 7 bases; bases with no gene match: 17. Germline CDR1 reads SGHRS; CDR2 reads YFSETQ. The CDR3 sequence is 18 residues long. Overall study results and limits: As was reported, about two months after transplant, alpha-beta T cells came from several hundred expanded graft clones. T-cell counts and diversity at one year post-transplant came mainly from newly produced T cells. Surviving recipient cells, namely T cells and thymic progenitors, were the source of high day-60 TCRbeta diversity in some patients.

The source material was PBMCs, mostly from graft donor cells, sampled 180 days after TCRalphabeta/CD19-depleted stem cell transplant. The source is a female patient under 10 years old who had a stem cell transplant for aplastic anemia, so the T cells may come from the graft donor. The chain has TRBV5-1 and TRBJ2-1; TRBD1 agrees at 8 bases. Here the CDR3 reads CASASLAGQGGTYNEQFF. The CDR3, as DNA: TGCGCCAGCGCGTCGCTGGCAGGACAGGGAGGTACCTACAATGAGCAGTTCTTC.